This TCR beta chain was recorded in a study of T cell responses to AZD1222 COVID-19 vaccine. CDR1 and CDR2 (germline): MDHEN, SYDVKM. This CDR3 comprises 16 residues. V lost 7 bases and J lost 2, with 19 bases in between. This clone was found a few times. The antigen is undetermined. Data came from immunoSEQ multiplex PCR; TCRdb stores just in-frame clones and leaves some out. The top ten clones hold 7.5% to 9.5% of a sample with around 99,000 clones, about 89% of them seen once. Study-level points and caveats: Reportedly, close to half of spike-specific TCRs are directed against unmutated variant regions.

The clonotype comes from an adult who received the AZD1222 COVID-19 vaccine. The V gene is TRBV28, the J gene TRBJ2-3; D is unclear. The sample here was peripheral blood, taken 28 days after the second AZD1222 dose. CDR3 sequence reads: CASKSSVVGYTDTQYF. The DNA for the CDR3 is TGTGCCAGCAAGTCCTCCGTCGTCGGATACACAGATACGCAGTATTTT.